This TCR beta chain was identified during a study of sequential checkpoint blockade in melanoma. Looking at the study overall: Each arm's sequence ended with maintenance nivolumab.

The CDR3 length is 14 residues. Trimming stripped 4 bases from V and 0 bases from J, with 13 bases between. Germline V gene data show CDR1 as GTSNPN and CDR2 as SVGIG (reference sequence). Documented treatment: randomized to nivolumab then ipilimumab (arm A) or the reverse (arm B). DNA-damaging chemotherapy had not been given to any patient beforehand. Sorted cells were live CD3+CD8+, lacking CD19 and CD56, from PBMCs. Generated by immunoSEQ multiplex PCR, the TCRdb table keeps only in-frame clones and is missing some. The data hold about 8,400 clones, with 90% observed a single time. The V call is TRBV30, the J call TRBJ2-7; D possibly corresponds to TRBD2 (6 bases). The TCR sequence derives from a human donor with melanoma. Sequenced material: CD8+ T cells sorted from blood (inferred from file names), taken from a patient given nivolumab and ipilimumab in sequence. CDR3 loop: CAWKLGGYSYEQYF. Here the CDR3 DNA reads TGTGCCTGGAAGCTGGGGGGTTACTCCTACGAGCAGTACTTC.